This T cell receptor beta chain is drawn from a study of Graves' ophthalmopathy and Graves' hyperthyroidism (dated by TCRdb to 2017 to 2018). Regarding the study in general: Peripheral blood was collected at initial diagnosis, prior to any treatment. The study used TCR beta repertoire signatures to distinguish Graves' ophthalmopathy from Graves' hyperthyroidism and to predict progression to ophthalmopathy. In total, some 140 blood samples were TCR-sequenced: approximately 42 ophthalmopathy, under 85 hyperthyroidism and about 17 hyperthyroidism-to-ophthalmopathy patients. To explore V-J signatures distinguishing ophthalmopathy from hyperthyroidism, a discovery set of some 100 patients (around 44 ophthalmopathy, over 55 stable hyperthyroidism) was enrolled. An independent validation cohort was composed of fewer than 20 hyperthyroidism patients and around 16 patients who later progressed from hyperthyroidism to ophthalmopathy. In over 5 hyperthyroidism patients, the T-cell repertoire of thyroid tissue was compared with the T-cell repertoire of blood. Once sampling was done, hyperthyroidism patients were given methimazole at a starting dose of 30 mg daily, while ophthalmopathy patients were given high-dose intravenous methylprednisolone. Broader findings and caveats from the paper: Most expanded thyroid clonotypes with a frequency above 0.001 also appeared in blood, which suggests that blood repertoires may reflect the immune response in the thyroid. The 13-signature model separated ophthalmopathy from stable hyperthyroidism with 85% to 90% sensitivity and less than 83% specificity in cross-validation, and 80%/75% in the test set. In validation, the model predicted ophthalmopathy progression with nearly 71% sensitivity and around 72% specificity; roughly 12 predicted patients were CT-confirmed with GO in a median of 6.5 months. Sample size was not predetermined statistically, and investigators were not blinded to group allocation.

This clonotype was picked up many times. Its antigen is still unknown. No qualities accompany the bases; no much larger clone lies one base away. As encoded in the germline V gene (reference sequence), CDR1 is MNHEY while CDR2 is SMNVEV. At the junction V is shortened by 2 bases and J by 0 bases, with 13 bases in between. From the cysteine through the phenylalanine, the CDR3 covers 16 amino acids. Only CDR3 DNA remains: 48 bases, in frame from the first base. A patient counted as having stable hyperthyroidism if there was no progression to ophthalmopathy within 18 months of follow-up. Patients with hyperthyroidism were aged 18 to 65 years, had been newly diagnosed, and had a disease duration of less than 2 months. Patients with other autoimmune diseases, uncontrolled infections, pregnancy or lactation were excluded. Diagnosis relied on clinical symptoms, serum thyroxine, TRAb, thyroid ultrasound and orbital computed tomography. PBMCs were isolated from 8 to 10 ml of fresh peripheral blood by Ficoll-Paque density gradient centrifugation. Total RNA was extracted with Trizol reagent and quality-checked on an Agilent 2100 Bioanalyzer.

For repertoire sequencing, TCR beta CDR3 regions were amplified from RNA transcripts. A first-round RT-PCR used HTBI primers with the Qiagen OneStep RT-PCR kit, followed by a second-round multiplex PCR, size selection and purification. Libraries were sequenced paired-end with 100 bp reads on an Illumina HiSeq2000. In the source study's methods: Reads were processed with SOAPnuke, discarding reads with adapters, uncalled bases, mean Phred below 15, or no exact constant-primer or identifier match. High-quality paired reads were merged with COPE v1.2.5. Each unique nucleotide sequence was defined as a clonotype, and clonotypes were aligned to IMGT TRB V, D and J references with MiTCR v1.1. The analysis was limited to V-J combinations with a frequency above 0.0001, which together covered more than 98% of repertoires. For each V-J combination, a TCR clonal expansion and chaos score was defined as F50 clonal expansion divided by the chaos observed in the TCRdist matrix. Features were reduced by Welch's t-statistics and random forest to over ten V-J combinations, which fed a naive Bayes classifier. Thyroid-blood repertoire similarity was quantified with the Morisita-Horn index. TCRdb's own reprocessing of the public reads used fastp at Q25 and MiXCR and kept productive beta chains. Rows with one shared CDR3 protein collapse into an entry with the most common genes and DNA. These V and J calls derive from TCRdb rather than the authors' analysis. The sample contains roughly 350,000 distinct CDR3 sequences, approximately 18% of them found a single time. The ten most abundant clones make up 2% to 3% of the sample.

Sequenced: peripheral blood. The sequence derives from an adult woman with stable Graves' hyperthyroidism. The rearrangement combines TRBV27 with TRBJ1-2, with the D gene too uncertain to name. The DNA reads TGTGCCAGCAGTTTAACTAGGGCCCAAACTAACTATGGCTACACCTTC. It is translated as CASSLTRAQTNYGYTF.